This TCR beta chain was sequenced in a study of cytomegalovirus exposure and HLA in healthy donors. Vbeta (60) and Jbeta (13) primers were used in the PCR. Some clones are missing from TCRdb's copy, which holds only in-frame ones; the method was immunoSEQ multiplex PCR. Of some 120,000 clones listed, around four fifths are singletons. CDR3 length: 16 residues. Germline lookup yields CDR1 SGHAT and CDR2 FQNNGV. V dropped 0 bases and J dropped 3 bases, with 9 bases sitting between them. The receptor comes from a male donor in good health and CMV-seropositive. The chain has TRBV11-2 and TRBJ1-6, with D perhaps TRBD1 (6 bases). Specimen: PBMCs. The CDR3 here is CASSLDRQVYNSPLHF. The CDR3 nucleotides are TGTGCCAGCAGCTTAGACAGACAGGTCTATAATTCACCCCTCCACTTT.